This entry concerns a single T cell receptor (beta chain). Its specificity is unknown. The table came from immunoSEQ multiplex PCR; TCRdb's copy has only in-frame clones and leaves some out. Among approximately 69,000 clones listed, 70% to 90% were seen once. The sample originates from a study of T cell responses to AZD1222 COVID-19 vaccine. Study-wide points: Spike-specific TCR breadth rose after two AZD1222 doses, and depth rose as well. In a largely white British group with more females than males, clonal diversity was possibly underestimated.

The CDR3 runs 15 residues. The junction had 18 bases not matched to a gene; V was cut back by 4 bases and J by 13 bases. The germline CDR1 and CDR2 sequences are SNHLY and FYNNEI. The TCR originated in an adult who received the AZD1222 COVID-19 vaccine. Here the sequenced sample was peripheral blood, taken 28 days after the second AZD1222 dose. The chain couples TRBV2 to TRBJ1-1; the match to TRBD1 covers 7 bases. The CDR3 sequence is CASSVMEGAISQGFF. As DNA, the CDR3 is TGTGCCAGCAGTGTGATGGAGGGGGCAATTAGCCAGGGTTTCTTT.